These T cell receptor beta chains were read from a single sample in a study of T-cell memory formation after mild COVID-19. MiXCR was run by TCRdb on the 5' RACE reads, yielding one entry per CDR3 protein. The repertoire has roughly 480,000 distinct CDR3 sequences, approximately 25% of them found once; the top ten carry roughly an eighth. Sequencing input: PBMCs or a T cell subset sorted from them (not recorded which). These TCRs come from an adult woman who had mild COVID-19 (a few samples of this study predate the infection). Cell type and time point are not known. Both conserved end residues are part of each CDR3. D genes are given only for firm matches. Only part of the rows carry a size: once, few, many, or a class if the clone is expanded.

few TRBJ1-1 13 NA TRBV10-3 CAISDGGNTEAFF TGTGCCATCAGTGACGGGGGGAACACTGAAGCTTTCTTT
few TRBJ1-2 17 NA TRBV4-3 CASSQDWVGRSNYGYTF TGCGCCAGCAGCCAAGACTGGGTGGGACGGTCAAACTATGGCTACACCTTC
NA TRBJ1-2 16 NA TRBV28 CASKFQGRIFSGGYTF TGTGCCAGCAAATTTCAGGGGAGAATATTTTCAGGTGGCTACACCTTC
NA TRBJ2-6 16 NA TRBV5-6 CASSSSRLSGANVLTF TGTGCCAGCAGCTCATCACGACTCTCTGGGGCCAACGTCCTGACTTTC
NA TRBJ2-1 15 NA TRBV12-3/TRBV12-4 CASSPESRSYNEQFF TGTGCCAGCAGCCCTGAGAGCAGATCCTACAATGAGCAGTTCTTC
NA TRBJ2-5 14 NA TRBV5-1 CASRNRDLQETQYF TGCGCCAGCAGGAACCGGGACCTACAAGAGACCCAGTACTTC
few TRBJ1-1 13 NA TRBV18 CASSQLENTEAFF TGTGCCAGCTCACAACTAGAGAACACTGAAGCTTTCTTT
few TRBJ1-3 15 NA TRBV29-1 CSVEDGLNSGNTIYF TGCAGCGTTGAAGATGGGTTAAACTCTGGAAACACCATATATTTT
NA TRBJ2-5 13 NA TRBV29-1 CSAPRSGSATQYF TGCAGCGCCCCCCGGTCGGGGTCGGCGACCCAGTACTTC
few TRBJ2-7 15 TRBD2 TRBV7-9 CASSLAAGAAYEQYF TGTGCCAGCAGCTTAGCAGCGGGGGCCGCCTACGAGCAGTACTTC
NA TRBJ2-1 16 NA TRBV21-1 CASSSARDGDYNEQFF TGTGCCAGCAGCAGTGCCCGGGACGGAGACTACAATGAGCAGTTCTTC
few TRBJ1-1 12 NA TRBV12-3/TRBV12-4 CASRRGPTEAFF TGTGCCAGCCGCAGGGGCCCCACTGAAGCTTTCTTT
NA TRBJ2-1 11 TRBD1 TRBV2 CAGGQGNEQFF TGTGCCGGGGGACAGGGCAATGAGCAGTTCTTC
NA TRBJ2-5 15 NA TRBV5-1 CASSLVPQYQETQYF TGCGCCAGCAGCTTGGTGCCGCAATACCAAGAGACCCAGTACTTC
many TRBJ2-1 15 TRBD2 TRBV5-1 CASTLAGGSYNEQFF TGCGCCAGCACACTAGCGGGAGGTTCCTACAATGAGCAGTTCTTC
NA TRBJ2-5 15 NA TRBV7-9 CASSPGTLTQEAQYF TGTGCCAGCAGTCCCGGGACGCTCACCCAAGAGGCCCAGTACTTC
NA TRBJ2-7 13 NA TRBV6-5 CASGGTQTYEQYF TGTGCCAGCGGCGGGACTCAAACCTACGAGCAGTACTTC
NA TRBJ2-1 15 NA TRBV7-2 CASSLSSGVYNEQFF TGTGCCAGCAGCTTGTCCAGCGGTGTCTACAATGAGCAGTTCTTC
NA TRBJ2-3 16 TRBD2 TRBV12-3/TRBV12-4 CASSFLSGSGADTQYF TGTGCCAGCAGTTTCCTGAGCGGGAGTGGCGCAGATACGCAGTATTTT
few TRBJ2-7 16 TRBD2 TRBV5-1 CASSRAGTSGGYEQYF TGCGCCAGCAGCCGAGCCGGGACTAGCGGGGGGTACGAGCAGTACTTC
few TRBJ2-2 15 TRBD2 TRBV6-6 CASSLLAGGTGELFF TGTGCCAGCAGTTTACTAGCGGGGGGCACCGGGGAGCTGTTTTTT
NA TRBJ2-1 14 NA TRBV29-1 CSVEGVSSYNEQFF TGCAGCGTTGAGGGGGTGAGCTCCTACAATGAGCAGTTCTTC
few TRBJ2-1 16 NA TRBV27 CASSLFPGGLYNEQFF TGTGCCAGCAGTCTATTCCCGGGGGGCTTATACAATGAGCAGTTCTTC
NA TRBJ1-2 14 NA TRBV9 CASSSSFANYGYTF TGTGCCAGCAGCTCGAGCTTCGCTAACTATGGCTACACCTTC
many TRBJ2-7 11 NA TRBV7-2 CASSSAYEQYF TGTGCCAGCAGCTCCGCCTACGAGCAGTACTTC
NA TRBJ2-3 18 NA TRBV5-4 CASSLLFGAPGAADTQYF TGTGCCAGCAGCTTGCTCTTCGGGGCCCCCGGGGCCGCAGATACGCAGTATTTT